This T cell receptor beta chain was found in a study of blood T cell repertoires in COVID-19. Across the whole study: Acute-phase and convalescent COVID-19 samples originated in the United States, Italy and Spain. PBMCs, B-cell-depleted T cells, or T cells were the source of the cDNA or gDNA that made up the material.

The CDR3 extends over 14 amino acids. Losses at the gene ends were 4 bases for V and 4 bases for J; bases not matched to a gene: 6. Germline V gene sequence: CDR1 LGHNA, CDR2 YNFKEQ. In the original analysis: Quantification of nucleated cells was approximated via reference gene primer amplification. Assay: immunoSEQ multiplex PCR; the TCRdb copy retains only in-frame clones and omits some. V and J calls and clone size are as listed in that table; D and trimming were resolved from the DNA. The sample holds about 270,000 clones; around 86% are singletons and the top ten take 13%. The genes are TRBV4-2 and TRBJ2-7, with TRBD2 matching over 8 bases. Sequencing was done on a sample of peripheral blood. This TCR came from a human donor in a cohort sampled during active COVID-19. The DNA for the CDR3 is TGTGCCAGCAGCCCAAGCCAGCGGGAGTACGAGCAGTACTTC. It specifies CASSPSQREYEQYF.